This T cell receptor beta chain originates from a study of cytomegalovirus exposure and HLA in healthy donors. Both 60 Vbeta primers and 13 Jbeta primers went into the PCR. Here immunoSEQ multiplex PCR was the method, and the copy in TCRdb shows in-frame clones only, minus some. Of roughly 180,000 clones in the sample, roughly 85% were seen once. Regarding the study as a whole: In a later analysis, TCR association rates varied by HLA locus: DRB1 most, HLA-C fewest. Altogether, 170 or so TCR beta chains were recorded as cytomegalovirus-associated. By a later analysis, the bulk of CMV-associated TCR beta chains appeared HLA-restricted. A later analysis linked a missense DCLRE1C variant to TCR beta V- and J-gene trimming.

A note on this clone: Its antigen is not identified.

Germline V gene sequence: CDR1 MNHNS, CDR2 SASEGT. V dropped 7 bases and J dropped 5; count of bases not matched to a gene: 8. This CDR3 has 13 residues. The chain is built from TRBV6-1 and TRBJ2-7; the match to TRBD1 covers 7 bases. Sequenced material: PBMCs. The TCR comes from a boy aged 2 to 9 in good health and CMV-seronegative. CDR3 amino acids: CASKQNRGHEQYF. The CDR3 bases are TGTGCCAGCAAGCAGAACAGGGGCCACGAGCAGTACTTC.